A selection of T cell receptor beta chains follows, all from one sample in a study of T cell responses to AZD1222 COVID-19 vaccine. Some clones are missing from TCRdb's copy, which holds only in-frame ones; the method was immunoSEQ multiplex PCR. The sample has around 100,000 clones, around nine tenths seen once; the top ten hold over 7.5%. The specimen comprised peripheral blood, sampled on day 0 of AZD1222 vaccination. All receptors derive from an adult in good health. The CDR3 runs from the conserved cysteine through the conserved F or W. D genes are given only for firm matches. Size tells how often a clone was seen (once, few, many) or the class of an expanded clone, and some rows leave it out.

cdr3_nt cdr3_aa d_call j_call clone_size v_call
TGTGCCAGCAGCTCGGGATTACAGGGATTTGTGACCGAAGAGACCCAGTACTTC CASSSGLQGFVTEETQYF NA TRBJ2-5 once TRBV7-9
TGTGCCAGCAGCTGGCGGACAGGCTACACAGATACGCAGTATTTT CASSWRTGYTDTQYF TRBD1 TRBJ2-3 NA TRBV6-2/TRBV6-3
TGCGCCAGCAGCTTCCAAACAGGGGCTAATGAAAAACTGTTTTTT CASSFQTGANEKLFF TRBD1 TRBJ1-4 NA TRBV5-1
TGTGCCAGTAGTATGACCCGGACAGGCCGTATGAACACTGAAGCTTTCTTT CASSMTRTGRMNTEAFF TRBD1 TRBJ1-1 NA TRBV19
TGTGCCAGCAGACCGGGTGGGACCTACGAGCAGTACTTC CASRPGGTYEQYF NA TRBJ2-7 few TRBV27
TGTGCCAGCAGTCGACCCGGGCCTCCCAATTACGAGCAGTACTTC CASSRPGPPNYEQYF NA TRBJ2-7 NA TRBV6-5
TGTGCCAGCAGCCAAATAGGTGACTATGGCTACACCTTC CASSQIGDYGYTF NA TRBJ1-2 NA TRBV4-2
TGTGCCAGCAGTTTAGGGCAAGGGTTTGCCGGGGGCTTC CASSLGQGFAGGF NA TRBJ1-2 NA TRBV12-3/TRBV12-4
TGTGCCAGCAGCTCGGGCGGGACCCCTTCCCCTCATGGCTACACCTTC CASSSGGTPSPHGYTF NA TRBJ1-2 NA TRBV5-4
TGCGCCAGCAGCGGCTGGGACAGCGTTAATGAAAAACTGTTTTTT CASSGWDSVNEKLFF TRBD1 TRBJ1-4 NA TRBV5-1
TGTGCCTGGAGTGTACAGGGCGATAGCACAGATACGCAGTATTTT CAWSVQGDSTDTQYF NA TRBJ2-3 medium-sized TRBV30
TGTGCCAGCCAATTATTGAACACTGAAGCTTTCTTT CASQLLNTEAFF NA TRBJ1-1 NA TRBV28
TGTGCCAGCAGTCCAGGGGAAGCTAACTATGGCTACACCTTC CASSPGEANYGYTF NA TRBJ1-2 NA TRBV6-4
TGCGCCAGCAGCCGTCTGAAGGGGAACACTGAAGCTTTCTTT CASSRLKGNTEAFF NA TRBJ1-1 medium-sized TRBV5-1
TGTGCCAGCAGCGTGGCCGGGACCCCAAGCACTGAAGCTTTCTTT CASSVAGTPSTEAFF NA TRBJ1-1 NA TRBV9
TGTGCCAGTAGTATATCGGTGCGTCTTGGAAACACCATATATTTT CASSISVRLGNTIYF NA TRBJ1-3 few TRBV19
TGTGCCATCAGTGATCCGGGACTAGCAGACGCCTCCTACGAGCAGTACTTC CAISDPGLADASYEQYF TRBD2 TRBJ2-7 NA TRBV10-3
TGCAGCGTTACATCACGGCGGGGGGGCACAGATACGCAGTATTTT CSVTSRRGGTDTQYF TRBD2 TRBJ2-3 NA TRBV29-1
TGTGCCAGCAGCTTCCAGGTGGGCACTGAAGCTTTCTTT CASSFQVGTEAFF NA TRBJ1-1 NA TRBV11-3
TGCAGCGTTGAAAAGGGTAGCGAGTTGCACGAGCAGTACTTC CSVEKGSELHEQYF NA TRBJ2-7 many TRBV29-1
TGTGCCAGCAGTATAGTACTACCGGGTTACGAGCAGTACTTC CASSIVLPGYEQYF NA TRBJ2-7 NA TRBV7-2
TGTGCCAGCAGCTCCTTCGGGGACCAAGAGACCCAGTACTTC CASSSFGDQETQYF NA TRBJ2-5 NA TRBV7-9
TGTGCCAGCAGTGAAAATTCACCCCTCCACTTT CASSENSPLHF NA TRBJ1-6 NA TRBV28
TGCGCCAGCAGCTTGGGGCCGGGAAGCTCCTACGAGCAGTACTTC CASSLGPGSSYEQYF NA TRBJ2-7 NA TRBV5-1
TGTGCCACCAGTGATCGAAGGACCAACTCTGGGGCCAACGTCCTGACTTTC CATSDRRTNSGANVLTF NA TRBJ2-6 NA TRBV24-1
TGCGCCAGCAGCCGGATGTCCGGGACTAGCGGAGCAGATACGCAGTATTTT CASSRMSGTSGADTQYF TRBD2 TRBJ2-3 NA TRBV4-3
TGCGCCAGCAGCCAACCCGGACAGGCGAGTAATTCACCCCTCCACTTT CASSQPGQASNSPLHF TRBD1 TRBJ1-6 NA TRBV4-1
TGTGCCAGCAGCCCTTTTCTTAGCGGGTCCGCCTACAATGAGCAGTTCTTC CASSPFLSGSAYNEQFF TRBD2 TRBJ2-1 NA TRBV3-1/TRBV3-2
TGCGCCAGCAGCCGGGCGCGGGAGGGCGCAGAGACCCAGTACTTC CASSRAREGAETQYF TRBD2 TRBJ2-5 NA TRBV4-3
TGTGCCAGCAGGCCAACAGGGGATTACGAGCAGTACTTC CASRPTGDYEQYF TRBD1 TRBJ2-7 NA TRBV28
TGCGCCAGCAGCCAGGGGGGCGCAAACACTGAAGCTTTCTTT CASSQGGANTEAFF NA TRBJ1-1 few TRBV4-3
TGTGCCAGCAGCTTACCGGGAGTGGGACACCATGAGCAGTTCTTC CASSLPGVGHHEQFF NA TRBJ2-1 NA TRBV7-2
TGTGCCAGCAGTTTCGGTGGGGGTCATCAGCCCCAGCATTTT CASSFGGGHQPQHF NA TRBJ1-5 few TRBV28
TGTGCCAGCGGCATAAACAGTGCTGGAAACACCATATATTTT CASGINSAGNTIYF NA TRBJ1-3 NA TRBV7-2
TGTGCCAGCAGTGAATCCCCCGGGACGGACTATGGCTACACCTTC CASSESPGTDYGYTF NA TRBJ1-2 NA TRBV25-1
TGTGCCAGCAGTTCGACTAGCGGCGATCTCAAGTACTTC CASSSTSGDLKYF TRBD2 TRBJ2-5 NA TRBV28
TGTGCCAGTAGTATAAACCCAGATATGTCCCGCTACGAGCAGTACTTC CASSINPDMSRYEQYF NA TRBJ2-7 NA TRBV19
TGTGCCAGCAGTTTAACGGGCAGCCTGAACACTGAAGCTTTCTTT CASSLTGSLNTEAFF NA TRBJ1-1 NA TRBV27
TGTGCCAGCAGTTTATCTGGCTCTGGAAACACCATATATTTT CASSLSGSGNTIYF NA TRBJ1-3 NA TRBV27
TGCGCCAGCCGAAAAGACAGGGGTAACACCGGGGAGCTGTTTTTT CASRKDRGNTGELFF TRBD1 TRBJ2-2 NA TRBV10-1